Following are 19 T cell receptor beta chains from one sample sequenced in a study of blood T cell repertoires in COVID-19. Sequencing used immunoSEQ multiplex PCR; TCRdb keeps in-frame clones, though not all of them. Of about 120,000 clones in the sample, more than 80% were seen once. Sequencing was carried out using peripheral blood. Receptor source: a man aged 70-80 years with active or convalescent COVID-19.

This sequence joins TRBV14 and TRBJ2-2; TRBD1 matches 9 bases. The length of the CDR3 is 16 residues. The germline V gene encodes CDR1 SGHDN and CDR2 FVKESK. The trim removed 0 bases at V and 8 bases at J, leaving 7 bases unmatched. The CDR3 here is CASSQELQGATGELFF. The CDR3, as DNA: TGTGCCAGCAGCCAAGAGCTACAGGGGGCAACGGGGGAGCTGTTTTTT.

The rearrangement uses TRBV5-1 and TRBJ2-1; 7 bases align to TRBD1. The CDR3 is 17 amino acids. The V and J ends lost 7 bases and 0 bases, in that order; junction bases with no gene match: 13. CDR1 SGHRS and CDR2 YFSETQ come from the germline V gene. The DNA for the CDR3 is TGCGCCAGCCTCGGAGGCTCTAGGACAGGCTCCTACAATGAGCAGTTCTTC. Residues: CASLGGSRTGSYNEQFF.

The count of this clone is one. J is TRBJ2-6 and V is TRBV18; no clear D. The CDR3 consists of 17 residues. Trimming took off 3 bases at V and 1 base at J, with 13 bases between the two ends. CDR1 and CDR2 from the germline V gene are KGHSH and LQKENI. This chain's CDR3 is CASSPPSTRSGANVLTF. Written as DNA, the CDR3 is TGTGCCAGCTCACCCCCTTCCACCCGGTCTGGGGCCAACGTCCTGACTTTC. The full variable domain, its missing parts supplied by reference TRBV18 and TRBJ2-6, is NAGVMQNPRHLVRRRGQEARLRCSPMKGHSHVYWYRQLPEEGLKFMVYLQKENIIDESGMPKERFSAEFPKEGPSILRIQQVVRGDSAAYFCASSPPSTRSGANVLTFGAGSRLTVL.

There are a few counts of this clone. The chain recombines TRBV7-2 with TRBJ2-7; 12 bases are a match to TRBD1. CDR1 and CDR2 (germline): SGHTA, FQGNSA. The CDR3 runs 15 residues. V was pared by 1 base and J by 6 bases, with 4 bases of the junction left unmatched. The CDR3 DNA sequence: TGTGCCAGCAGCTTAGGGGGACAGGGGGCGGGCGAGCAGTACTTC. It encodes CASSLGGQGAGEQYF.

This clone was recorded only once. The chain carries TRBV12-3 or TRBV12-4 and TRBJ2-4, with D tentatively TRBD2 (6 bases). Trimming pared 6 bases from V and 12 bases from J, leaving 15 bases between. The CDR3 contains 12 residues. CDR3 sequence: CASRSSDVHQYF. For the CDR3, the DNA is TGTGCCAGCAGATCTAGCGACGTTCATCAGTACTTC.

The chain uses TRBV28 and TRBJ2-7; 10 nucleotides match TRBD2. CDR3 length: 13 amino acids. V was pared by 2 bases and J by 6 bases, with 1 base of the junction left unmatched. The germline CDR1 and CDR2 sequences are MDHEN and SYDVKM. CDR3: CASSLLAGVEQYF. The DNA for the CDR3 is TGTGCCAGCAGTTTACTAGCGGGAGTCGAGCAGTACTTC.

The chain uses TRBV25-1 and TRBJ1-2, with D maybe TRBD1 (5 bases). V lost 2 bases to trimming and J lost 0 bases, with 7 bases between them. The CDR3 is 14 residues long. Germline V CDR1 and CDR2: MGHDK, SYGVNS. The CDR3 region has the DNA TGTGCCAGCAGTGAAGCAGGGTCTAACTATGGCTACACCTTC. Residues: CASSEAGSNYGYTF.

The chain is built from TRBV5-4 and TRBJ2-2, with D tentatively TRBD2 (5 bases). Trimming left V 0 bases short and J 8 bases short, with 14 bases between. This CDR3 has 15 amino acids. From germline, CDR1 is SGHNT and CDR2 YYREEE (reference sequence). CDR3 sequence reads: CASSLGAVGRGELFF. The CDR3 DNA follows: TGTGCCAGCAGCTTGGGCGCAGTGGGGAGAGGGGAGCTGTTTTTT.

The rearrangement joins TRBV18 to TRBJ1-2; 11 bases map to TRBD1. Germline-derived CDR1 and CDR2 are KGHSH and LQKENI. The junction had 1 base not matched to a gene; V was cut back by 0 bases and J by 4 bases. The CDR3 has 15 amino acids. CDR3 sequence: CASSPPGQGGYGYTF. The CDR3 DNA sequence: TGTGCCAGCTCACCACCGGGACAGGGGGGCTATGGCTACACCTTC.

The CDR3 region has the DNA TGTGCCAGCAGTGCTCCGGGACAGGGCCAAGATACGCAGTATTTT. Amino acid sequence: CASSAPGQGQDTQYF. V and J are TRBV28 and TRBJ2-3; 9 bases fit TRBD1. Germline CDR1 and CDR2: MDHEN and SYDVKM. The ends lost 5 bases at V and 5 bases at J; junction bases unmatched: 8. This CDR3 is built from 15 residues.

The V gene is TRBV5-1, the J gene TRBJ2-5; the D gene is possibly TRBD2 (6 bases). Trimming pared 0 bases from V and 4 bases from J, leaving 10 bases between. In germline, CDR1 is SGHRS, CDR2 YFSETQ. The CDR3 consists of 14 residues. The CDR3 loop is CASSLDRRGETQYF. DNA for the CDR3: TGCGCCAGCAGCTTGGATCGGAGGGGAGAGACCCAGTACTTC.

The chain links TRBV7-8 to TRBJ2-1; maybe TRBD1 (6 bases). Between the trimmed V and J ends, which lost 0 bases and 7 bases, there was a span of 16 bases. Germline V gene sequence: CDR1 SGHVS, CDR2 FQNEAQ. The CDR3 covers 16 residues. The CDR3 DNA sequence: TGTGCCAGCAGCTTAGCAGGATTCATACAGGGAAATGAGCAGTTCTTC. Amino acid sequence: CASSLAGFIQGNEQFF.

The V gene is TRBV5-6, the J gene TRBJ2-7; 16 nucleotides agree with TRBD2. Germline CDR1 reads SGHDT; CDR2 reads YYEEEE. CDR3 length: 16 residues. V shed 2 bases, J shed 6 bases, and the junction held 5 bases outside the gene matches. The CDR3 nucleotides are TGTGCCAGCAGCTTACCGGGACTAGCGGGAGGGAGCGAGCAGTACTTC. This codes for CASSLPGLAGGSEQYF. The full variable domain, in which reference TRBV5-6 and TRBJ2-7 provide the parts outside the CDR3, is DAGVTQSPTHLIKTRGQQVTLRCSPKSGHDTVSWYQQALGQGPQFIFQYYEEEERQRGNFPDRFSGHQFPNYSSELNVNALLLGDSALYLCASSLPGLAGGSEQYFGPGTRLTVT.

The chain uses TRBV7-6 and TRBJ1-3, with D uncertain. Trimming removed 5 bases from V and 3 bases from J, with 14 bases in between. The CDR3 consists of 15 residues. CDR1 is SGHVS, CDR2 FNYEAQ, per germline. The DNA of the CDR3 is TGTGCCAGCAGCCGGTCCACTACCTTTGGAAACACCATATATTTT. Translating it yields CASSRSTTFGNTIYF.

Comment on this clone: A junction end diverges from the germline sequence, so it may reflect a read error. J is TRBJ2-2 and V is TRBV24-1, with 9 positions matching TRBD1. The CDR3 extends over 13 amino acids. Germline V lookup: CDR1 KGHDR, CDR2 SFDVKD. CDR3 in amino acids: CATGRDREGGLFF. The CDR3 DNA reads as TGTGCCACCGGCCGGGACAGGGAGGGGGGGCTGTTTTTT.

The chain joins TRBV11-2 to TRBJ2-7, with TRBD2 matching 7 bases. The germline gives CDR1 SGHAT, CDR2 FQNNGV. After removal of 6 bases from V and 3 bases from J, the junction contained 8 bases not matched to a gene. The CDR3 covers 14 residues. DNA for the CDR3: TGTGCCAGCAGGTCCACTAGGGAGGGCTACGAGCAGTACTTC. It is translated as CASRSTREGYEQYF.

This chain links TRBV6-4 with TRBJ2-5; 16 bases align to TRBD2. Germline CDR1 MRHNA, CDR2 SNTAGT. V lost 2 bases and J lost 4; bases outside the gene matches: 10. CDR3 size: 19 residues. CDR3 residues: CASSDDTGTSGRELETQYF. In DNA, the CDR3 is TGTGCCAGCAGTGACGACACCGGGACTAGCGGGAGGGAACTAGAGACCCAGTACTTC.

The chain recombines TRBV2 with TRBJ1-2, with D uncertain. The CDR3 loop spans 13 amino acids. Germline lookup yields CDR1 SNHLY and CDR2 FYNNEI. The germline V and J ends were trimmed by 0 bases and 6 bases, with 8 bases remaining between them. CDR3 nucleotide sequence: TGTGCCAGCAGTGAAGCGCGCGGGGATGGCTACACCTTC. Encoded protein: CASSEARGDGYTF.

The sample holds a few counts of this clone. The J gene is TRBJ2-3, the V gene TRBV7-2, with 9 nucleotides matching TRBD2. J gave up 0 bases and V 5 bases, and 9 bases lay outside the gene matches. The CDR3 runs 17 residues. Per germline, CDR1 SGHTA and CDR2 FQGNSA. The CDR3 sequence is CASSPRLAVSSTDTQYF. The CDR3 DNA reads as TGTGCCAGCAGCCCGCGACTAGCGGTTTCTAGCACAGATACGCAGTATTTT.